The 28 T cell receptor beta chains given below trace back to one sample, sequenced in a study of T cell responses to AZD1222 COVID-19 vaccine. Data came from immunoSEQ multiplex PCR; TCRdb stores just in-frame clones and leaves some out. The profile covers about 120,000 clones, with more than 80% appearing a single time and about 5.2% taken by the ten largest. The sample here was peripheral blood, taken on day 0 of AZD1222 vaccination. The receptors here all came from an adult in good health.

The chain couples TRBV27 to TRBJ1-2; D unclear. V was clipped by 5 bases and J by 8 bases, with 12 bases between them. CDR1 is MNHEY and CDR2 is SMNVEV in the germline V gene (reference sequence). The CDR3 has 12 residues. In DNA, the CDR3 is TGTGCCAGCAGTCCATGGGCGGGGGGCTACACCTTC. Its translation: CASSPWAGGYTF.

The chain employs TRBV29-1 and TRBJ2-3, with unresolved D. The germline V and J ends were trimmed by 6 bases and 7 bases, with 14 bases remaining between them. Looked up from germline, CDR1 is SQVTM and CDR2 is ANQGSEA. The CDR3 length is 12 residues. Written as DNA, the CDR3 is TGCAGCGTCGACCCGGGCGCTAATACGCAGTATTTT. This encodes CSVDPGANTQYF.

This clone was counted a single time. The chain carries TRBV6-5 and TRBJ1-1; 8 bases agree with TRBD1. Trimming removed 4 bases from V and 1 base from J; junction bases left unmatched: 5. Looked up from germline, CDR1 is MNHEY and CDR2 is SVGAGI. This CDR3 has 15 residues. The CDR3 loop is CASSSHGQGNTEAFF. DNA of the CDR3: TGTGCCAGCAGTTCACATGGACAGGGGAACACTGAAGCTTTCTTT.

The chain employs TRBV12-3 or TRBV12-4 and TRBJ1-2; unclear D gene. This CDR3 comprises 13 residues. The V and J ends lost 3 bases and 4 bases respectively, with 9 bases between them. CDR3 DNA: TGTGCCAGCAGTTTGCGGGTTGGCTATGGCTACACCTTC. Residues: CASSLRVGYGYTF.

In DNA form, the CDR3 reads TGTGCCAGCAGCTTAGATCCCCTCAATGAGCAGTTCTTC. Protein sequence: CASSLDPLNEQFF. The chain joins TRBV11-3 to TRBJ2-1; no clear D gene. V lost 0 bases to trimming and J lost 6 bases, with 6 bases between them. Germline lookup yields CDR1 SGHNT and CDR2 YENEEA. The CDR3 spans 13 residues.

The V gene is TRBV11-2, the J gene TRBJ1-1; no firm D call. CDR1 SGHAT and CDR2 FQNNGV come from the germline V gene. This CDR3 has 16 amino acids. V shed 5 bases and J shed 1 base, with 17 bases lying between them. CDR3 coding DNA: TGTGCCAGCAGCCCTCCAGTACCCGTGCGGAACACTGAAGCTTTCTTT. Translated: CASSPPVPVRNTEAFF.

The chain combines TRBV6-1 with TRBJ2-7, with TRBD2 identical over 7 bases. Trimming at V came to 5 bases and at J to 0 bases, leaving 7 bases not matched to a gene. Germline V gives CDR1 MNHNS, CDR2 SASEGT. This CDR3 is built from 15 residues. The CDR3 DNA is TGTGCCAGCAGTTCGACTAGCCAGGTCTCCTACGAGCAGTACTTC. This sequence encodes CASSSTSQVSYEQYF.

V is TRBV10-3 and J is TRBJ1-5; no clear D gene. The CDR3 extends over 13 amino acids. Germline-derived CDR1 and CDR2 are ENHRY and SYGVKD. V shed 3 bases and J shed 5 bases, with 8 bases lying between them. CDR3 in DNA: TGTGCCATCAGTGAATTTAGTGATCAGCCCCAGCATTTT. Residues: CAISEFSDQPQHF.

The J gene is TRBJ2-3, the V gene TRBV10-1, with 8 bases matching TRBD2. The germline V gene encodes CDR1 WNHNN and CDR2 SYGVQD (reference sequence). The junction had 6 bases not matched to a gene; V was cut back by 6 bases and J by 1 base. The length of the CDR3 is 15 residues. The CDR3 nucleotides read TGCGCCAGCAGCGACGGGGGGGCTGGCACAGATACGCAGTATTTT. Its translation: CASSDGGAGTDTQYF.

V is TRBV21-1 and J is TRBJ2-1; TRBD1, the table's D call, lacks a check against the DNA. TRBV21-1 is annotated as a pseudogene. The CDR3 extends over 17 amino acids. The CDR3 region has the DNA TGTGCCAGCAGCAAAGCGCTCTCGTCGGGACAGTACAATGAGCAGTTCTTC. This translates into CASSKALSSGQYNEQFF.

This chain joins TRBV2 and TRBJ2-1, with TRBD1 as a possible D gene (7 bases). Germline CDR1 is SNHLY and CDR2 is FYNNEI. Trimming cost V 3 bases and J 6 bases, with 15 bases left between them. This CDR3 contains 15 residues. The CDR3 protein is CASSDMRQGGNEQFF. The CDR3 DNA reads as TGTGCCAGCAGTGATATGAGACAGGGAGGCAATGAGCAGTTCTTC.

The rearrangement uses TRBV4-2 and TRBJ2-7; D call uncertain. V shed 0 bases and J shed 0 bases, with 9 bases lying between them. CDR1 LGHNA and CDR2 YNFKEQ come from the germline V gene. CDR3 length: 15 residues. The CDR3 loop reads CASSQEIGVSYEQYF. The CDR3 DNA is TGTGCCAGCAGCCAAGAGATAGGCGTCTCCTACGAGCAGTACTTC.

This sequence joins TRBV7-8 and TRBJ2-1, with 11 bases fitting TRBD2. The CDR3 has 15 residues. V shed 8 bases and J 4 bases; nucleotides not matched to a gene: 7. Germline V gene lookup returns CDR1 SGHVS and CDR2 FQNEAQ. Here the CDR3 DNA reads TGTGCCAGCGGTGAAGGGACTAGCGGTTACAATGAGCAGTTCTTC. This codes for CASGEGTSGYNEQFF.

This chain links TRBV7-2 with TRBJ1-4; D ambiguous. The ends were cut back, 8 bases at V and 7 bases at J, with 14 bases in the middle. The CDR3 runs to 13 residues. Germline V gene lookup returns CDR1 SGHTA and CDR2 FQGNSA. CDR3 bases: TGTGCCAGCGGAAGTTTGTCGGCTGAAAAACTGTTTTTT. Protein sequence: CASGSLSAEKLFF.

This clone has only a few counts. The chain is built from TRBV19 and TRBJ1-5, with D unclear. Germline V lookup: CDR1 LNHDA, CDR2 SQIVND (reference sequence). CDR3 length: 14 amino acids. Deletions cut 3 bases from V and 6 bases from J, with 12 bases between. In DNA, the CDR3 is TGTGCCAGTAGTATCATCGGGTTCGGTCAGCCCCAGCATTTT. It codes for CASSIIGFGQPQHF.

The V call is TRBV15, the J call TRBJ2-1; either TRBD1 or TRBD2 may fit D (5 bases each). From germline, CDR1 is LNHNV and CDR2 YYDKDF (reference sequence). The V end lost 2 bases, the J end lost 8 bases, and 22 bases lay between the germline ends. The CDR3 covers 17 residues. CDR3 sequence reads: CATSRKDRTAVGDEQFF. The CDR3 coding sequence is TGTGCCACCAGCAGAAAAGATAGAACAGCCGTGGGGGATGAGCAGTTCTTC.

This chain connects TRBV7-3 to TRBJ2-1; 7 bases align to TRBD2. V shed 5 bases and J 8 bases; nucleotides not matched to a gene: 9. CDR3 length: 14 residues. The germline V gene encodes CDR1 SGHTA and CDR2 FQGTGA. The CDR3 coding sequence is TGTGCCAGCAGCCCGTGGAGACTAGCACATGAGCAGTTCTTC. This sequence encodes CASSPWRLAHEQFF.

The V and J genes are TRBV20-1 and TRBJ1-3; D is uncertain. The CDR3 covers 13 residues. Per the germline V gene, CDR1 is DFQATT and CDR2 is SNEGSKA (reference sequence). With 3 bases removed from V and 7 bases from J, the gap between germline ends came to 13 bases. CDR3 protein: CSASPTRRNTIYF. The CDR3 DNA is TGCAGTGCTAGTCCCACCCGACGTAACACCATATATTTT.

The chain links TRBV11-2 to TRBJ2-7; 7 bases agree with TRBD2. The CDR3 sequence is 14 residues long. CDR1 is SGHAT, CDR2 FQNNGV, per germline. J was trimmed by 2 bases and V by 3 bases; bases with no gene match: 4. The CDR3 DNA is TGTGCCAGCAGCTTGGCTAGCGGCCCCTACGAGCAGTACTTC. This codes for CASSLASGPYEQYF.

The rearrangement joins TRBV4-2 to TRBJ1-2; 9 positions match TRBD1. CDR3 length equals 17 residues. Germline trimming cut 0 bases from V and 7 bases from J; bases unmatched to any gene: 12. The germline gives CDR1 LGHNA, CDR2 YNFKEQ. The CDR3 nucleotides read TGTGCCAGCAGCCAAGATCGACGGGGACAGGGAGTTCCTGGCTACACCTTC. Translation gives CASSQDRRGQGVPGYTF.

Here the CDR3 DNA reads TGTGCCAGCACCGGGACAGGGGCCTCCCCGGGGAATTCACCCCTCCACTTT. The encoded protein is CASTGTGASPGNSPLHF. The chain joins TRBV2 to TRBJ1-6, with TRBD1 matching over 10 bases. Germline trimming cut 7 bases from V and 7 bases from J; bases unmatched to any gene: 13. CDR3 length equals 17 residues. Germline V gene data show CDR1 as SNHLY and CDR2 as FYNNEI.

This chain uses TRBV14 with TRBJ2-1, with D hard to call. Looked up from germline, CDR1 is SGHDN and CDR2 is FVKESK. CDR3 size: 18 residues. Trimming left V 0 bases short and J 3 bases short, with 18 bases between. The CDR3 DNA follows: TGTGCCAGCAGCCAAGATGGGCTAGTTAGTCCCTTCTACAATGAGCAGTTCTTC. It is translated as CASSQDGLVSPFYNEQFF.

The rearrangement uses TRBV9 and TRBJ2-3; 7 nucleotides line up with TRBD2. With 0 bases clipped from V and 5 bases from J, the junction kept 3 bases outside the gene matches. Germline loops: CDR1 SGDLS, CDR2 YYNGEE. The CDR3 sequence is 14 residues long. DNA of the CDR3: TGTGCCAGCAGCGTAGGCGGGGGTCTAGATACGCAGTATTTT. Its protein product is CASSVGGGLDTQYF.

CDR3 sequence: CASGQVLSPLHF. The DNA for the CDR3 is TGTGCCTCAGGACAGGTTCTCTCACCCCTCCACTTT. The rearrangement links TRBV30 to TRBJ1-6; 7 positions match TRBD1. The CDR3 has 12 residues. After removal of 7 bases from V and 10 bases from J, the junction contained 7 bases not matched to a gene. CDR1 is GTSNPN and CDR2 is SVGIG in the germline V gene (reference sequence).

CDR3 coding DNA: TGTGCCAGCAGTTCTACGACAGGGTTCCGTTCTAATTCACCCCTCCACTTT. As protein: CASSSTTGFRSNSPLHF. The rearrangement joins TRBV11-2 to TRBJ1-6; 7 bases align to TRBD1. This CDR3 is built from 17 residues. Germline CDR1 and CDR2: SGHAT and FQNNGV. The junction had 14 bases not matched to a gene; V was cut back by 6 bases and J by 6 bases.

The gene calls are TRBV3-1 (or the pseudogene TRBV3-2) and TRBJ2-7, with TRBD2 matching over 7 bases. Trimming removed 4 bases from V and 7 bases from J; junction bases left unmatched: 10. This CDR3 comprises 14 residues. Germline V gives CDR1 LGHDT, CDR2 YNNKEL (reference sequence). The CDR3: CASSLAGKSVEQYF. As DNA, the CDR3 is TGTGCCAGCAGCCTAGCGGGTAAGTCTGTGGAGCAGTACTTC.

The rearrangement uses TRBV11-2 and TRBJ2-2; D not resolved. The CDR3 spans 13 residues. The V end lost 1 base, the J end lost 6 bases, and 6 bases lay between the germline ends. The germline V gene has CDR1 SGHAT and CDR2 FQNNGV. In nucleotides, the CDR3 is TGTGCCAGCAGCTTAGGAGACGCCGGGGAGCTGTTTTTT. Encoded protein: CASSLGDAGELFF.

This chain uses TRBV28 with TRBJ2-7; D gene ambiguous. Germline V gene lookup returns CDR1 MDHEN and CDR2 SYDVKM. CDR3 length equals 14 residues. Trimming pared 5 bases from V and 0 bases from J, leaving 11 bases between. CDR3 DNA sequence: TGTGCCAGCAGTACTCACGGGCCCTCCTACGAGCAGTACTTC. This translates into CASSTHGPSYEQYF.